Listed here are 15 T cell receptor beta chains from one sample, sequenced in a study of cytomegalovirus exposure and HLA in healthy donors. A multiplex PCR was run with 60 Vbeta primers and 13 Jbeta primers. Sequencing used immunoSEQ multiplex PCR; TCRdb keeps in-frame clones, though not all of them. The sample records more than 140,000 clones, roughly 87% being singletons. Specimen: PBMCs. These receptors were collected from a man younger than 45 in good health and CMV-seropositive.

As to this clone: Additional DNA sequences in this sample encode the identical CDR3. V and J are TRBV6-6 and TRBJ2-5, with TRBD1 identical over 7 bases. The junction had 3 bases not matched to a gene; V was cut back by 0 bases and J by 2 bases. The CDR3 length is 15 residues. Germline CDR1 is MNHNY and CDR2 is SVGAGI (reference sequence). The CDR3 here is CASSYSGTVQETQYF. Written as DNA, the CDR3 is TGTGCCAGCAGTTACTCCGGGACAGTTCAAGAGACCCAGTACTTC.

The rearrangement uses TRBV30 and TRBJ2-1; the D gene is possibly TRBD2 (5 bases). V was clipped by 2 bases and J by 7 bases, with 9 bases between them. The V gene's germline CDR1 is GTSNPN and CDR2 SVGIG (reference sequence). The CDR3 totals 12 residues. In DNA form, the CDR3 reads TGTGCCTGGAGTCCGCTAGCTAATGAGCAGTTCTTC. Amino acids: CAWSPLANEQFF. The whole variable domain, remainder taken from reference TRBV30 and TRBJ2-1, is SQTIHQWPATLVQPVGSPLSLECTVEGTSNPNLYWYRQAAGRGLQLLFYSVGIGQISSEVPQNLSASRPQDRQFILSSKKLLLSDSGFYLCAWSPLANEQFFGPGTRLTVL.

The rearrangement joins TRBV15 to TRBJ1-1; D remains ambiguous. Germline assignment: CDR1 LNHNV and CDR2 YYDKDF (reference sequence). The CDR3 loop spans 13 amino acids. Trimming left V 6 bases short and J 1 base short, with 9 bases between. The CDR3 is CATSLSGNTEAFF. For the CDR3, the DNA is TGTGCCACCAGTCTTTCGGGGAACACTGAAGCTTTCTTT.

This clone appeared a single time. CDR3 protein: CASSFTSGPYEQYF. Here the CDR3 DNA reads TGTGCCAGCAGCTTTACTAGCGGCCCCTACGAGCAGTACTTC. V is TRBV11-2 and J is TRBJ2-7; 8 nucleotides align to TRBD2. Looked up from germline, CDR1 is SGHAT and CDR2 is FQNNGV. After removal of 3 bases from V and 2 bases from J, the junction contained 3 bases not matched to a gene. There are 14 residues in the CDR3.

V gene TRBV15 combines with J gene TRBJ1-5; D is unresolved. V lost 3 bases, J lost 3 bases, and 15 bases lay in between. In germline, CDR1 is LNHNV, CDR2 YYDKDF (reference sequence). CDR3 length: 16 residues. CDR3 in DNA: TGTGCCACCAGCAGCCGGTATGGTGTAATCAATCAGCCCCAGCATTTT. Its translation is CATSSRYGVINQPQHF.

V is TRBV7-2 and J is TRBJ2-1; TRBD2 agrees at 10 bases. Germline V gives CDR1 SGHTA, CDR2 FQGNSA. This CDR3 has 14 amino acids. The V segment lost 6 bases and the J segment 4 bases; nucleotides outside the gene matches: 3. This CDR3 is CASSGGLAYNEQFF. The DNA for the CDR3 is TGTGCCAGCAGTGGGGGACTAGCGTACAATGAGCAGTTCTTC.

The count of this clone is one. V is TRBV29-1 and J is TRBJ1-1, with 9 bases identical to TRBD1. Germline V lookup: CDR1 SQVTM, CDR2 ANQGSEA. CDR3 size: 14 residues. Trimming cost V 5 bases and J 4 bases; bases outside gene matches: 8. CDR3 protein: CSVNGQGRFTEAFF. The CDR3 nucleotides are TGCAGCGTTAACGGACAGGGGCGATTCACTGAAGCTTTCTTT.

The chain carries TRBV28 and TRBJ2-1; 8 bases fit TRBD2. Germline trimming cut 10 bases from V and 5 bases from J; bases unmatched to any gene: 10. The CDR3 loop spans 14 amino acids. The germline V gene encodes CDR1 MDHEN and CDR2 SYDVKM. The DNA for the CDR3 is TGTGCCACTTCGAGGGTAGCGGGGAACAATGAGCAGTTCTTC. Its translation: CATSRVAGNNEQFF.

This clone was observed once. The V call is TRBV7-6, the J call TRBJ2-3; 8 bases map to TRBD1. Germline V gives CDR1 SGHVS, CDR2 FNYEAQ. The CDR3 has 17 residues. V dropped 1 base and J dropped 4; count of bases not matched to a gene: 10. The CDR3, as DNA: TGTGCCAGCAGCTTAGGGGACAGGATGAGCGGAGCAGATACGCAGTATTTT. As protein: CASSLGDRMSGADTQYF.

V gene TRBV23-1 combines with J gene TRBJ1-1, with D maybe TRBD1 (6 bases). TRBV23-1 is an ORF; its function is uncertain. The CDR3 has 15 amino acids. V lost 6 bases to trimming and J lost 1 base, with 15 bases between them. The CDR3 coding sequence is TGCGCCAGCAGCCGTACAGGGTGGGGGAACACTGAAGCTTTCTTT. Translating gives CASSRTGWGNTEAFF.

The chain combines TRBV7-2 with TRBJ1-3, with 9 bases identical to TRBD1. Germline CDR1 SGHTA, CDR2 FQGNSA. J gave up 4 bases and V 5 bases, and 6 bases lay outside the gene matches. This CDR3 contains 15 residues. CDR3 sequence: CASSPRDRAGNTIYF. The DNA of the CDR3 is TGTGCCAGCAGCCCCCGGGACAGGGCAGGAAACACCATATATTTT.

J is TRBJ1-2 and V is TRBV4-1; a possible D gene is TRBD1 (6 bases). This CDR3 comprises 16 residues. V lost 0 bases, J lost 4 bases, and 15 bases lay in between. From germline, CDR1 is MGHRA and CDR2 YSYEKL. CDR3 bases: TGCGCCAGCAGCCAAGATGGAGGGGGGGGAGGCTATGGCTACACCTTC. Translated, it gives CASSQDGGGGGYGYTF.

The CDR3 DNA sequence: TGCAGCGTCCGGACAGGGGGCTCTGGAAACACCATATATTTT. It specifies CSVRTGGSGNTIYF. The chain couples TRBV29-1 to TRBJ1-3; 10 bases line up with TRBD1. The V gene's germline CDR1 is SQVTM and CDR2 ANQGSEA. V dropped 6 bases and J dropped 0; count of bases not matched to a gene: 2. CDR3 length equals 14 residues.

The rearrangement links TRBV7-7 to TRBJ2-2; 8 bases agree with TRBD2. The CDR3 is 15 amino acids. After removal of 3 bases from V and 1 base from J, the junction contained 1 base not matched to a gene. Germline V gene data show CDR1 as SSHAT and CDR2 as FNYEAQ (reference sequence). The CDR3 DNA is TGTGCCAGCAGCTTGGCGGGAGGGAACACCGGGGAGCTGTTTTTT. Its translation is CASSLAGGNTGELFF.

V usage is TRBV28 and J usage is TRBJ2-3, with D tentatively TRBD1 (5 bases). Germline V gene lookup returns CDR1 MDHEN and CDR2 SYDVKM. This CDR3 region has 15 residues. V shed 3 bases and J shed 4 bases, with 14 bases lying between them. The CDR3 DNA follows: TGTGCCAGCAGTTTTTGGCAGGGATCCGCAGATACGCAGTATTTT. It specifies CASSFWQGSADTQYF.